The present TCR beta chain was sequenced within a study of cytomegalovirus exposure and HLA in healthy donors (dated by TCRdb to the late 2010s). Background for the entire study: According to a later analysis, the roughly 120 validation repertoires were produced on the same platform as the approximately 600 repertoires of the first cohort. The study was designed to test whether signatures of past pathogen exposure could be identified by cataloging public T cell receptors. To predict cytomegalovirus infection status, the study brought together high-throughput TCR immunosequencing, statistical association of individual TCRs with disease status, and machine learning. Along with the approximately 670-subject first cohort, a separate validation cohort of more than 90 different subjects was used. Overall study outcomes, separate from this receptor: Cytomegalovirus status was reported to be diagnosed by the classifier with high specificity and sensitivity in both the original and validation cohorts. Most TCR sequences were observed very rarely across donors, whereas some public TCRs were present in many individuals. In vitro tests confirmed that three of the cytomegalovirus-associated TCR beta chains recognize cytomegalovirus antigens. A total of around 150 TCR beta chains were listed by the study as associated with cytomegalovirus. The validation cohort had no HLA typing available for a later analysis, so co-occurrence within that cohort was assessed over all 120 or so repertoires. Of the cluster scores, 94% were above 0 in a later analysis, which found that TCRs clustered in the first cohort also tended to co-occur in the roughly 130 validation repertoires. The authors suggested that the approach could potentially be extended to other disease states and immunological phenotypes.

This clone appeared a few times. No cognate antigen has been identified for it. Base qualities are not provided; no much larger clone lies one nucleotide away. Donors formed part of the validation cohort, which comprised approximately 130 subjects and was distinct from the first cohort of under 750 subjects. The receptor library was made with the immunoSEQ multiplex PCR assay. Per the authors' processing: A statistical classification framework was built for diagnosing cytomegalovirus status from the catalog of TCR beta chain sequences. As stored in TCRdb, this immuneACCESS dataset retains in-frame rearrangements with V and J assigned. A fraction of the clones does not appear; measured against another copy, unresolved V genes explain less than half of the discrepancy, and the remainder lacks a known reason. V and J calls and clone size follow that table, whereas D and trimming were derived from the DNA. The sample table records roughly 200,000 clones; about 81% of these occur just once. The ten largest clones capture roughly 1.2% of the sample.

The source material was PBMCs. The TCR comes from a young woman in good health and CMV-seronegative.

The CDR3 reads CSGQINIQYF. In nucleotide form, the sequence is TGCAGTGGACAGATAAACATTCAGTACTTC. Recombination joined TRBV20-1 with TRBJ2-4; the D gene is perhaps TRBD1, from 5 matching bases. From the cysteine up to the phenylalanine, the CDR3 has a length of 10 residues. The retained sequence is limited to the CDR3, 30 bases, with the frame set at the first base. V gives up 7 bases and J gives up 6 bases, and the segment between their germline ends measures 7 bases. The germline V gene (reference sequence) sets CDR1 to DFQATT and CDR2 to SNEGSKA.